A single sample is the source of the 24 T cell receptor beta chains below, sequenced in a study of CD8 T cells in Susac syndrome. An amount of RNA that ranged from roughly 0.45 to 1 ug was reverse transcribed with random hexamers. TCRdb reprocessed the immunoSEQ multiplex PCR reads via MiXCR and lists one record per CDR3 protein. The sample comprises about 100,000 distinct CDR3 sequences, about 95% of which are singletons, and 0.25% to 0.35% rests with the top ten. The sample was CD8+ T cells from PBMCs. These receptors came from a human donor with Susac syndrome.

V gene TRBV20-1 combines with J gene TRBJ2-7; D is possibly TRBD2 (5 bases). This CDR3 is 14 amino acids long. The germline CDR1 and CDR2 sequences are DFQATT and SNEGSKA (reference sequence). Between the trimmed V and J ends, which lost 0 bases and 2 bases, there was a span of 11 bases. The CDR3 region is CSARDPGSPYEQYF. The DNA of the CDR3 is TGCAGTGCTAGAGATCCGGGGAGCCCCTACGAGCAGTACTTC.

The chain couples TRBV5-6 to TRBJ2-7, with D tentatively TRBD1 or TRBD2 (5 bases each). With 4 bases removed from V and 6 bases from J, the gap between germline ends came to 20 bases. Germline CDR1 SGHDT, CDR2 YYEEEE. This CDR3 spans 15 amino acids. The CDR3 DNA is TGTGCCAGCAGCCAGGTATTCAGTTGGGGGACCGAGCAGTACTTC. Translation: CASSQVFSWGTEQYF.

V gene TRBV5-1 combines with J gene TRBJ2-7, with 8 bases identical to TRBD1. Germline trimming cut 0 bases from V and 3 bases from J; bases unmatched to any gene: 2. This CDR3 has 14 residues. Germline V lookup: CDR1 SGHRS, CDR2 YFSETQ. CDR3 nucleotide sequence: TGCGCCAGCAGCTTGGACAGGGGGTACTACGAGCAGTACTTC. Translating gives CASSLDRGYYEQYF.

This clonotype was seen just once. This chain links TRBV14 with TRBJ1-1; D is unclear. V was trimmed by 1 base and J by 2 bases, leaving 5 bases between them. Looked up from germline, CDR1 is SGHDN and CDR2 is FVKESK. The CDR3 runs to 13 residues. In DNA, the CDR3 is TGTGCCAGCAGCCAAGTTCTAAACACTGAAGCTTTCTTT. Translation: CASSQVLNTEAFF. Looking up the rest from reference TRBV14 and TRBJ1-1 gives the full variable domain: EAGVTQFPSHSVIEKGQTVTLRCDPISGHDNLYWYRRVMGKEIKFLLHFVKESKQDESGMPNNRFLAERTGGTYSTLKVQPAELEDSGVYFCASSQVLNTEAFFGQGTRLTVV.

The chain carries TRBV28 and TRBJ2-1; 10 bases line up with TRBD1. The V segment lost 6 bases and the J segment 7 bases; nucleotides outside the gene matches: 9. Looked up from germline, CDR1 is MDHEN and CDR2 is SYDVKM. This CDR3 has 15 residues. CDR3 DNA: TGTGCCAGCAGCCCCGGCGGACAGGGGGAAAATGAGCAGTTCTTC. Translating gives CASSPGGQGENEQFF. Based on the CDR3 plus reference TRBV28 and TRBJ2-1, the full variable domain is DVKVTQSSRYLVKRTGEKVFLECVQDMDHENMFWYRQDPGLGLRLIYFSYDVKMKEKGDIPEGYSVSREKKERFSLILESASTNQTSMYLCASSPGGQGENEQFFGPGTRLTVL.

The chain links TRBV20-1 to TRBJ1-1; D uncertain. The CDR3 sequence is 14 residues long. V lost 3 bases and J lost 1, with 12 bases in between. CDR1 and CDR2 from the germline V gene are DFQATT and SNEGSKA (reference sequence). In DNA, the CDR3 is TGCAGTGCTAGCACGTACCGATGGAACACTGAAGCTTTCTTT. It translates to CSASTYRWNTEAFF.

J is TRBJ2-3 and V is TRBV29-1, with no clear D. V lost 5 bases and J 2 bases, leaving 5 bases between the germline ends. Germline assignment: CDR1 SQVTM and CDR2 ANQGSEA. The CDR3 is 11 amino acids. CDR3 in DNA: TGCAGCGTTATCCCCACAGATACGCAGTATTTT. Translation gives CSVIPTDTQYF.

The CDR3: CASTREMMFEQFF. The CDR3 DNA reads TGTGCCAGCACCCGGGAGATGATGTTTGAGCAGTTCTTC. The chain links TRBV2 to TRBJ2-1; D perhaps matches TRBD2 (6 bases). V lost 7 bases and J lost 9, with 16 bases in between. CDR1 is SNHLY and CDR2 is FYNNEI in the germline V gene. This CDR3 region has 13 residues.

The gene calls are TRBV13 and TRBJ2-5; D unresolved. Germline CDR1 reads PRHDT; CDR2 reads FYEKMQ (reference sequence). The CDR3 extends over 13 amino acids. With 6 bases removed from V and 1 base from J, the gap between germline ends came to 9 bases. The CDR3 loop is CASRVNPQETQYF. The CDR3, as DNA: TGTGCCAGCAGAGTAAATCCCCAAGAGACCCAGTACTTC.

This chain connects TRBV29-1 to TRBJ2-5, with TRBD2 matching over 8 bases. V lost 1 base and J lost 5; bases outside the gene matches: 9. CDR3 length: 15 residues. Germline loops: CDR1 SQVTM, CDR2 ANQGSEA. This CDR3 reads CSVEVSGAKAETQYF. CDR3 DNA sequence: TGCAGCGTTGAAGTTAGCGGGGCGAAAGCGGAGACCCAGTACTTC.

This chain uses TRBV20-1 with TRBJ1-1; 7 bases line up with TRBD1. The J segment lost 4 bases and the V segment lost 2 bases, leaving 1 base of the junction unmatched. Germline CDR1 DFQATT, CDR2 SNEGSKA (reference sequence). The CDR3 runs to 12 residues. CDR3 region: CSARQGGTEAFF. CDR3 nucleotides: TGCAGTGCTAGACAGGGGGGCACTGAAGCTTTCTTT.

This chain links TRBV29-1 with TRBJ2-1; the D gene is possibly TRBD2 (6 bases). Germline values: CDR1 SQVTM, CDR2 ANQGSEA. Trimming stripped 8 bases from V and 1 base from J, with 21 bases between. The CDR3 totals 16 residues. CDR3 region: CSLVYGSGLSYNEQFF. The DNA for the CDR3 is TGCAGCCTAGTATATGGGAGCGGACTATCCTACAATGAGCAGTTCTTC.

The chain is built from TRBV6-1 and TRBJ2-7; either TRBD1 or TRBD2 may supply D (5 bases each). V was cut by 3 bases and J by 6 bases, with 12 bases left in between. The CDR3 runs to 13 residues. CDR1 and CDR2 (germline): MNHNS, SASEGT. The CDR3 nucleotides read TGTGCCAGCAGTGATTGGGGGAACTCCGAGCAGTACTTC. It yields the protein CASSDWGNSEQYF.

CDR3 bases: TGTGCCAGCAGTCCCTGGGCAGGGATCAATCAGCCCCAGCATTTT. The encoded protein is CASSPWAGINQPQHF. The chain has TRBV27 and TRBJ1-5, with D possibly being TRBD1 (5 bases). CDR1 is MNHEY, CDR2 SMNVEV, per germline (reference sequence). The CDR3 consists of 15 residues. V was cut by 5 bases and J by 3 bases, with 14 bases left in between.

The rearrangement links TRBV4-1 to TRBJ2-7; 12 bases map to TRBD2. V lost 2 bases and J lost 6; bases outside the gene matches: 11. The CDR3 totals 17 residues. The germline V gene has CDR1 MGHRA and CDR2 YSYEKL. The CDR3 DNA reads TGCGCCAGCAGCCAACTAGCGGGAGGGCCGCTGTTTTTCGAGCAGTACTTC. This encodes CASSQLAGGPLFFEQYF.

CDR3: CAAGGDYTEAFF. The CDR3 DNA reads as TGTGCCGCGGGGGGAGATTACACTGAAGCTTTCTTT. The genes are TRBV3-1 and TRBJ1-1; a weak D match, TRBD1 (5 bases). There are 12 residues in the CDR3. Trimming shortened V by 11 bases and J by 3 bases, and 13 bases separated the two germline ends. Germline CDR1 LGHDT, CDR2 YNNKEL (reference sequence). Drawing the rest from reference TRBV3-1 and TRBJ1-1, the complete variable domain is DTAVSQTPKYLVTQMGNDKSIKCEQNLGHDTMYWYKQDSKKFLKIMFSYNNKELIINETVPNRFSPKSPDKAHLNLHINSLELGDSAVYFCAAGGDYTEAFFGQGTRLTVV.

The chain employs TRBV5-1 and TRBJ2-7, with TRBD1 matching over 7 bases. The CDR3 totals 17 residues. V was clipped by 4 bases and J by 0 bases; unmatched bases: 13. Germline loops: CDR1 SGHRS, CDR2 YFSETQ. This CDR3 reads CASSGWEQGTSSYEQYF. CDR3 coding DNA: TGCGCCAGCAGCGGATGGGAACAGGGGACGAGCTCCTACGAGCAGTACTTC.

The chain uses TRBV6-5 and TRBJ2-7, with D possibly TRBD2 on 6 matching bases. V shed 5 bases and J shed 0 bases, with 14 bases lying between them. The germline V gene encodes CDR1 MNHEY and CDR2 SVGAGI. This CDR3 spans 15 amino acids. The CDR3 is CASSTTGLLSYEQYF. The CDR3 nucleotides read TGTGCCAGCAGTACGACGGGACTCCTCTCCTACGAGCAGTACTTC.

The V gene is TRBV9, the J gene TRBJ1-2; tentative D call: TRBD1 (6 bases). The CDR3 has 12 residues. Germline values: CDR1 SGDLS, CDR2 YYNGEE. The V end lost 0 bases, the J end lost 6 bases, and 6 bases lay between the germline ends. CDR3 region: CASSVGGHGYTF. The CDR3 region has the DNA TGTGCCAGCAGCGTAGGGGGGCATGGCTACACCTTC. Filled out from reference TRBV9 and TRBJ1-2, the complete variable domain reads DSGVTQTPKHLITATGQRVTLRCSPRSGDLSVYWYQQSLDQGLQFLIQYYNGEERAKGNILERFSAQQFPDLHSELNLSSLELGDSALYFCASSVGGHGYTFGSGTRLTVV.

V gene TRBV27 combines with J gene TRBJ2-1, with D hard to call. V gave up 3 bases and J gave up 0 bases, with 12 bases separating them. From germline, CDR1 is MNHEY and CDR2 SMNVEV (reference sequence). The CDR3 loop spans 16 amino acids. The CDR3, as DNA: TGTGCCAGCAGTTTGTCGACATTCAGCTCCTACAATGAGCAGTTCTTC. It codes for CASSLSTFSSYNEQFF.

V and J are TRBV9 and TRBJ1-1; D not resolved. The CDR3 is made up of 11 amino acids. V lost 3 bases and J lost 3, with 3 bases in between. Germline V gene sequence: CDR1 SGDLS, CDR2 YYNGEE. CDR3 bases: TGTGCCAGCAGCGCAGACACTGAAGCTTTCTTT. Amino acids: CASSADTEAFF.

This rearrangement joins TRBV12-3 or TRBV12-4 to TRBJ1-2; weak D call: TRBD1 (6 bases). The ends were cut back, 3 bases at V and 7 bases at J, with 9 bases in the middle. This CDR3 has 12 residues. Written as DNA, the CDR3 is TGTGCCAGCAGTTTCGGGGACACTGGCTACACCTTC. It is translated as CASSFGDTGYTF.

This clonotype came up once. The V gene is TRBV20-1, the J gene TRBJ2-5; tentative D call: TRBD2 (5 bases). Germline CDR1 and CDR2: DFQATT and SNEGSKA (reference sequence). V was pared by 6 bases and J by 5 bases, with 19 bases between. CDR3 length: 14 amino acids. The CDR3 DNA reads as TGCAGTGCGCGTTCCCTAGCACCGGGGGAGACCCAGTACTTC. Translation: CSARSLAPGETQYF.

The CDR3 region has the DNA TGTGCCAGTAGCGATTATAGCAATCAGCCCCAGCATTTT. Translating it yields CASSDYSNQPQHF. The V call is TRBV19, the J call TRBJ1-5; D gene ambiguous. V was shortened by 6 bases and J by 0 bases, with 6 bases between the two germline ends. The CDR3 runs to 13 residues. The V gene's germline CDR1 is LNHDA and CDR2 SQIVND (reference sequence).